The subject of this entry is one TCR beta chain. These data are taken from a study of memory CD4+ T cells and cytomegalovirus serostatus. Single viable CD3+CD4+CD8-CD45RO+ cells were sorted as the memory CD4+ T cells. Total CD4+ T cells were enriched by CD4 positive selection. V was pared by 1 base and J by 5 bases, with 12 bases between. In germline, CDR1 is SGHRS, CDR2 YFSETQ. This CDR3 is 15 amino acids long. This table comes from immunoSEQ multiplex PCR, and its TCRdb copy is limited to in-frame clones, with some not included. Of tens of thousands of clones in the sample, around 80% were seen once.

V and J are TRBV5-1 and TRBJ2-2, with D perhaps TRBD1 (6 bases). The TCR was taken from an adult in good health and CMV-seronegative. Material for sequencing was memory CD4+ T cells from blood. This CDR3 reads CASSLSGAGTGELFF. The CDR3, as DNA: TGCGCCAGCAGCTTGTCAGGGGCTGGGACCGGGGAGCTGTTTTTT. The variable domain in full, completed from reference TRBV5-1 and TRBJ2-2, reads KAGVTQTPRYLIKTRGQQVTLSCSPISGHRSVSWYQQTPGQGLQFLFEYFSETQRNKGNFPGRFSGRQFSNSRSEMNVSTLELGDSALYLCASSLSGAGTGELFFGEGSRLTVL.